This T cell receptor (beta chain) comes out of a study of cytomegalovirus exposure and HLA in healthy donors. This clone showed up just a few times. Antigen unknown. General study points: Researchers catalogued around 150 TCR beta chains as cytomegalovirus-associated. A previous analysis found most TCR beta V segments productive roughly 87% or roughly 30% of the time.

In the PCR, 60 Vbeta and 13 Jbeta primers were used. Using immunoSEQ multiplex PCR, the repertoire was profiled, and TCRdb retains in-frame clones only, with some absent. The sample includes more than 95,000 clones, about 10% of them seen just once. Sequencing input: PBMCs. The clonotype was recovered from a young woman in good health and CMV-seropositive.

The CDR3 nucleotides are TGTGCCAGTAGTGAACAGGGGGTGGGTCAGCCCCAGCATTTT. The encoded protein is CASSEQGVGQPQHF. This chain links TRBV19 with TRBJ1-5; 8 nucleotides agree with TRBD1. The CDR3 sequence is 14 residues long. Germline V gene data show CDR1 as LNHDA and CDR2 as SQIVND (reference sequence). The V and J ends lost 5 bases and 6 bases, in that order; junction bases with no gene match: 6.